The TCR beta chain under discussion was sequenced for a study of blood T cells in healthy people across ages (dated by TCRdb to 2013 to 2016). About the full investigation: Template switching captured roughly one uniquely barcoded TCR beta cDNA molecule per two T cells in model experiments. Two additional independent replicas of 1 million unique cDNA reads from the same blood draw were analyzed for two donors (one aged 18 to 30 and one aged 80 or older). To track age-related changes in TCR beta repertoire diversity, the study relied on deep sequencing normalized with unique cDNA molecular identifiers. The donors were divided into four age groups: young (average approximately 16 years), middle-aged (over 35), aged (about 60) and long-lived (82). Here is what the overall study found, with its caveats: The long-lived group showed more naive CD4+ T cells, fewer expanded clones and increased TCR diversity than the aged group, suggesting age selection. A strong correlation was found between observed TCR beta diversity and the percentage of naive T cells measured by flow cytometry. Donor CMV infection status was unknown, potentially confounding age-related changes in expanded clonotypes. Total diversity estimates from one million sequenced T cells were considered lower bounds and underestimates. Observed TCR beta diversity per million T cells fell roughly linearly with age, and a significant reduction was already apparent by age around 36. Because profiling used bulk unsorted PBMCs, naive and antigen-experienced compartments could not be compared conclusively.

Concerning this clonotype itself: There is no known antigen for this receptor. Per-base qualities were not stored, and no clone one base away is much larger.

V is pared back by 10 bases and J by 2 bases, with 22 bases lying between the germline termini. Spanning cysteine to phenylalanine, the CDR3 consists of 16 amino acids. Only CDR3 DNA is held: 48 bases, read in frame from base 1. CDR1 MDHEN and CDR2 SYDVKM were looked up in the germline V gene. Donors were about 36 systemically healthy Caucasian individuals from Russia aged roughly 6 to 90 years. About 10 milliliters of peripheral blood were collected from each donor into EDTA-treated Vacutainer tubes. Ficoll-Paque density-gradient centrifugation was used to isolate PBMCs, with at least 7 million per sample. Trizol reagent was used to extract total RNA from the PBMCs, yielding at least 6 micrograms per sample. For every donor, an aliquot of PBMCs went through flow cytometry to measure the percentages of naive CD45RAhigh/CD27high T cells. Preparation of the library involved 5' RACE. The data were produced on an Illumina HiSeq 2500. A second PCR of about 6 to 12 cycles was run with a J-beta primer mix and a sample-barcoded 5' primer. A unique molecular identifier was introduced onto each TCR beta cDNA molecule by a template-switch 5' adaptor carrying 12 random nucleotides. Each sample yielded at least 2.5 million CDR3-containing paired-end reads. The Mint cDNA synthesis kit, primed by a TRBC-specific oligonucleotide, was used to synthesize first-strand cDNA from all RNA. All cDNA was treated with uracil-DNA glycosylase and then went through a first 18-cycle PCR with the universal primers M1SS and BC2_uni_R. The original pipeline was this. Each sample was normalized by randomly selecting 1 million high-quality reads, each carrying a distinct molecular identifier. Instead of being binned into consensus sequences, reads that shared molecular identifiers were thrown out. MiTCR, run with a Q25 quality threshold and the strictest error-elimination algorithm, handled CDR3 identification, clonotype clustering and error correction. A nonparametric unseen species model with Euler transformation was used to estimate a lower bound on total TCR beta diversity. Using fastp trimming at Q25 and MiXCR clonotype assembly, TCRdb reanalyzed the public sequencing data and kept in-frame beta chains. Rows are combined by CDR3 protein, so each entry shows the most common genes and DNA. TCRdb's processing, not the study's, gives the V and J calls here. For this sample there are 750,000 to 950,000 distinct CDR3 sequences; almost 30% appear just once. More than 8.5% of the sample comes from the top ten.

Another study also made use of these data, one on T cells of mothers and their children. From that second study: Nine systemically healthy Caucasian individuals served as donors, namely three mothers together with their six children. cDNA synthesis used all of the extracted RNA, with approximately 1.4 ug of RNA in each 15 ul reaction. In the second PCR, sample barcodes and 2-4 random nucleotides were introduced via the M1S primer. Over 8.5 million TCR beta CDR3 reads were obtained for each mother, and 2.7 million or so reads were obtained for each child. In both related and unrelated pairs, thymic selection shapes the output of TCR recombination in a similar way, with inherited differences having only a minor effect. Normalized repertoire overlap was always slightly but never significantly higher in related than unrelated mother-child pairs. With a sensitivity of 90 to 100 clones per million clonotypes, no persistent microchimeric T cell clones were detected. To look for features that set related mother-child pairs apart from unrelated individuals, the researchers ran deep NGS to compare the TCR beta repertoires of mothers and children. The mean age was around 40 +/- 4 years for the mothers and approximately 11 +/- 4 years for the children. Libraries were sequenced on Illumina HiSeq 2000 with 100+100 nt paired-end reads after adapter ligation with NEBNext reagents. To prevent cross-contamination, the mother and child libraries were prepared a month apart and were sequenced in separate runs. For each donor, between about 500,000 and 2,000,000 distinct TCR beta clonotypes were identified. Naive TCR beta clonotypes were estimated from low-frequency clonotypes matched to each donor's FACS-determined naive share, without sorting.

The sample was blood. The sequence links TRBV28 to TRBJ2-3; the D match is possibly TRBD1 or TRBD2, with 7 bases aligned in each. The clonotype originates from a woman aged 40-49 years in good health. The CDR3 protein: CATREGRGPPTDTQYF. The DNA sequence is TGTGCCACCAGAGAAGGGAGGGGGCCCCCCACAGATACGCAGTATTTT. Reference TRBV28 and TRBJ2-3 genes cover what lies past the CDR3, so the full variable domain is DVKVTQSSRYLVKRTGEKVFLECVQDMDHENMFWYRQDPGLGLRLIYFSYDVKMKEKGDIPEGYSVSREKKERFSLILESASTNQTSMYLCATREGRGPPTDTQYFGPGTRLTVL.